The clone carrying this TCR beta chain has only one observation. What it recognizes is unknown. Being one base from a much bigger clone, this may be a read error. Blood, whole and unfractionated, served as the source for total RNA extraction. This sample is drawn from a study of human T cells and chemical hapten exposure. Study as a whole: Small differences in pooled library volume mainly drove the variation in TCR yields per sample. Study-wide points: TCRs exceeding a frequency of 1 in 1000 stayed unchanged under DPC sensitization.

Individual cDNA molecules had unique molecular identifiers attached to them by the library. TCRdb passed the 5' RACE reads through MiXCR, listing each CDR3 protein once. The repertoire holds 130,000 or so distinct CDR3 sequences, with 3.5% to 5% as singletons. This CDR3 is 16 amino acids long. The germline gives CDR1 SGHAT, CDR2 FQNNGV. The gene calls are TRBV11-2 and TRBJ1-2; no firm D call. The TCR sequence derives from a female donor in good health. CDR3 nucleotides: TGTGCCAGCAGCTTAGATAGTTACCGAGGAAACTATGGCTACCCCTTC. Its translation: CASSLDSYRGNYGYPF.